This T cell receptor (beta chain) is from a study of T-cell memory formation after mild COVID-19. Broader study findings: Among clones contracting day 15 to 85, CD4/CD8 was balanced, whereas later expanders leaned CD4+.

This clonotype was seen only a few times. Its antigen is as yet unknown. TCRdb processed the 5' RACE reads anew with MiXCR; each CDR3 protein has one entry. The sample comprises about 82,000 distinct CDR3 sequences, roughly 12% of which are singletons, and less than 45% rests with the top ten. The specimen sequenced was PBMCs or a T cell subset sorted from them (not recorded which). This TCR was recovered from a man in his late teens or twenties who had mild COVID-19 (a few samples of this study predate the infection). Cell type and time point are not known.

CDR3 DNA sequence: TGCGCCAGCAGTCAATCGGAGGATTGGGGGCGGAAGAATGAGCAGTTCTTC. The encoded protein is CASSQSEDWGRKNEQFF. The V and J genes are TRBV23-1 and TRBJ2-1; tentatively, D is TRBD1 (6 bases). TRBV23-1 is treated as an ORF (open reading frame) with a function not yet certain. This CDR3 spans 17 amino acids. V was trimmed by 0 bases and J by 7 bases, leaving 19 bases between them.